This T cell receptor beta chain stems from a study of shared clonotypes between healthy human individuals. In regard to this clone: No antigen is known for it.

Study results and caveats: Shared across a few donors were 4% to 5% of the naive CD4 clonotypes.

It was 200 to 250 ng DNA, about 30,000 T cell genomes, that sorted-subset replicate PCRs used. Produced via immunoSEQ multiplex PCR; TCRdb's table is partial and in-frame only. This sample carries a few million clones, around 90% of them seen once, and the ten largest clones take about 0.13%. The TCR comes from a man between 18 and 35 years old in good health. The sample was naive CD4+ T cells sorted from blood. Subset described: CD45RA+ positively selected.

CDR3 sequence: CASSLPGGTEAFF. The CDR3 region has the DNA TGTGCCAGCAGCTTACCCGGAGGGACTGAAGCTTTCTTT. The chain recombines TRBV7-2 with TRBJ1-1; D is unresolved. CDR3 length: 13 residues. The V end lost 2 bases, the J end lost 5 bases, and 9 bases lay between the germline ends. CDR1 is SGHTA, CDR2 FQGNSA, per germline.